These 13 T cell receptor beta chains came from one sample sequenced in a study of T-cell memory formation after mild COVID-19 (dated by TCRdb to the early 2020s). Preparation of the library involved 5' RACE. The sequencer listed for this sample is Illumina NovaSeq 6000. In-frame beta chains were kept once TCRdb had trimmed the public reads at Q25 with fastp and called clones with MiXCR. Entries that share a CDR3 protein sequence are merged under the most common genes and DNA. The sample has approximately 250,000 distinct CDR3 sequences on record, 15% to 20% of them singletons. Of the sample, 20% to 25% falls within the top ten clones. The material sequenced was PBMCs or a T cell subset sorted from them (not recorded which). The receptor set was obtained from a man between 18 and 29 years old who had mild COVID-19 (a few samples of this study predate the infection). The sample titles of this study are shuffled in the database, so cell type and time point are left out; the donor was told from shared clones.

This clonotype was observed a handful of times. The chain links TRBV7-9 to TRBJ1-4; D not certain. Germline values: CDR1 SEHNR, CDR2 FQNEAQ (reference sequence). The germline V and J ends were trimmed by 3 bases and 7 bases, with 9 bases remaining between them. This CDR3 contains 13 residues. CDR3 in DNA: TGTGCCAGCAGCTTGGAGCCCCGTGAAAAACTGTTTTTT. Its translation is CASSLEPREKLFF.

The chain recombines TRBV6-5 with TRBJ2-1; 7 bases agree with TRBD1. The CDR3 sequence is 13 residues long. Per germline, CDR1 MNHEY and CDR2 SVGAGI. V shed 5 bases, J shed 6 bases, and the junction held 4 bases outside the gene matches. CDR3 in DNA: TGTGCCAGCAGTCCGACAGGGAGCAATGAGCAGTTCTTC. Translated, it gives CASSPTGSNEQFF.

V gene TRBV7-8 combines with J gene TRBJ1-6; 8 bases line up with TRBD1. Looked up from germline, CDR1 is SGHVS and CDR2 is FQNEAQ. V shed 2 bases and J 7 bases; nucleotides not matched to a gene: 4. This CDR3 spans 15 amino acids. The CDR3, as DNA: TGTGCCAGCAGCTTATCCCGGGACAGGAATTCACCCCTCCACTTT. It translates to CASSLSRDRNSPLHF.

Ten or more counts support this clonotype. This chain joins TRBV3-1 and TRBJ2-5; 11 nucleotides agree with TRBD1. Germline CDR1 is LGHDT and CDR2 is YNNKEL (reference sequence). The CDR3 totals 15 residues. The junction had 3 bases not matched to a gene; V was cut back by 4 bases and J by 2 bases. CDR3 coding DNA: TGTGCCAGCAGCCCCGGGGACAGGGGGCAAGAGACCCAGTACTTC. It yields the protein CASSPGDRGQETQYF.

This clonotype was observed a handful of times. The chain couples TRBV7-9 to TRBJ2-1, with TRBD2 matching over 10 bases. Germline CDR1 SEHNR, CDR2 FQNEAQ (reference sequence). The CDR3 spans 13 residues. J lost 8 bases, V lost 5 bases, and 3 bases had no gene match. The CDR3 reads CASSTLAGHEQFF. The CDR3 bases are TGTGCCAGCAGCACACTAGCGGGGCATGAGCAGTTCTTC.

This clonotype was found a few times. The chain joins TRBV3-1 to TRBJ1-2; D call uncertain. V lost 1 base, J lost 0 bases, and 9 bases lay in between. The CDR3 length is 15 residues. Per germline, CDR1 LGHDT and CDR2 YNNKEL (reference sequence). CDR3 coding DNA: TGTGCCAGCAGCCAAGGGGTGATAGCTAACTATGGCTACACCTTC. Protein: CASSQGVIANYGYTF.

There are many counts of this clonotype. The rearrangement uses TRBV7-2 and TRBJ2-5; D is perhaps TRBD1 or TRBD2 (5 bases each). The germline gives CDR1 SGHTA, CDR2 FQGNSA. V was shortened by 1 base and J by 2 bases, with 11 bases between the two germline ends. This CDR3 region has 15 residues. The CDR3 loop is CASSLGSGRQETQYF. The DNA of the CDR3 is TGTGCCAGCAGCTTAGGGTCGGGGCGGCAAGAGACCCAGTACTTC. The full variable domain, rest sourced from reference TRBV7-2 and TRBJ2-5, is GAGVSQSPSNKVTEKGKDVELRCDPISGHTALYWYRQSLGQGLEFLIYFQGNSAPDKSGLPSDRFSAERTGGSVSTLTIQRTQQEDSAVYLCASSLGSGRQETQYFGPGTRLLVL.

The genes are TRBV4-3 and TRBJ1-2, with D unclear. CDR3 size: 13 residues. V lost 4 bases and J 5 bases, leaving 11 bases between the germline ends. The germline V gene has CDR1 LGHNA and CDR2 YSLEER. For the CDR3, the DNA is TGCGCCAGCAGCCGACTAGACCAATATGGCTACACCTTC. Its translation: CASSRLDQYGYTF.

This clonotype occurred a few times. This chain joins TRBV20-1 and TRBJ2-3; a possible D gene is TRBD2 (7 bases). The CDR3 has 16 residues. V dropped 0 bases and J dropped 5 bases, with 18 bases sitting between them. The germline V gene encodes CDR1 DFQATT and CDR2 SNEGSKA (reference sequence). CDR3 protein: CSARDPNGGQGDTQYF. The CDR3 DNA reads as TGCAGTGCTAGAGATCCTAACGGGGGGCAAGGAGATACGCAGTATTTT.

The CDR3 is CSVESYSPSGANVLTF. The CDR3 region has the DNA TGCAGCGTTGAGAGCTACAGCCCCTCTGGGGCCAACGTCCTGACTTTC. This rearrangement joins TRBV29-1 to TRBJ2-6; D not certain. This CDR3 is built from 16 residues. Germline V gene data show CDR1 as SQVTM and CDR2 as ANQGSEA. Trimming cost V 3 bases and J 0 bases, with 12 bases left between them.

The V and J genes are TRBV4-2 and TRBJ2-1; D is perhaps TRBD2 (6 bases). The CDR3 is 13 residues long. The ends were cut back, 2 bases at V and 8 bases at J, with 10 bases in the middle. Germline CDR1 and CDR2: LGHNA and YNFKEQ. The CDR3 region has the DNA TGTGCCAGCAGCCAAATAGCGGAGGATGAGCAGTTCTTC. Amino acids: CASSQIAEDEQFF.

This sequence joins TRBV5-1 and TRBJ1-3; D possibly corresponds to TRBD1 (5 bases). Trimming cost V 4 bases and J 4 bases, with 18 bases left between them. The CDR3 has 16 residues. In germline, CDR1 is SGHRS, CDR2 YFSETQ. CDR3 residues: CASSPTGLTSGNTIYF. Written as DNA, the CDR3 is TGCGCCAGCAGCCCCACAGGTCTCACATCCGGAAACACCATATATTTT.

This chain connects TRBV7-8 to TRBJ2-7; unclear D gene. Trimming shortened V by 4 bases and J by 7 bases, and 17 bases separated the two germline ends. Germline loops: CDR1 SGHVS, CDR2 FQNEAQ. The CDR3 totals 14 residues. This CDR3 reads CASSSGVGQFEQYV. The CDR3 DNA reads TGTGCCAGCAGCTCGGGCGTAGGGCAATTTGAGCAGTACGTC.